Each of the 27 T cell receptor beta chains below was sequenced from the same sample in a study of OX40 agonist ivuxolimab in advanced cancers. Sequenced by immunoSEQ multiplex PCR; TCRdb stores in-frame clones only, minus some. The sample yields about 140,000 clones, just over 90% seen once. The sample in question was CD4+ or CD8+ T cells sorted from blood, obtained in a trial of the OX40 agonist ivuxolimab. The receptors were sampled from an adult with an advanced solid tumor such as melanoma, head and neck, liver or kidney cancer.

This clone was detected only once. The genes are TRBV9 and TRBJ2-1; no firm D call. Per the germline V gene, CDR1 is SGDLS and CDR2 is YYNGEE. The germline V and J ends were trimmed by 4 bases and 8 bases, with 13 bases remaining between them. CDR3 length: 13 amino acids. The CDR3 region has the DNA TGTGCCAGCAGCCCACGCCTAGGGCATGAGCAGTTCTTC. This sequence encodes CASSPRLGHEQFF.

This chain uses TRBV5-6 with TRBJ1-5, with 9 bases matching TRBD1. Germline assignment: CDR1 SGHDT and CDR2 YYEEEE. This CDR3 is built from 18 residues. V shed 4 bases, J shed 0 bases, and the junction held 11 bases outside the gene matches. The CDR3 DNA is TGTGCCAGCAGCGTGTTCTTTGGACAGGGGTATAGCAATCAGCCCCAGCATTTT. Translating it yields CASSVFFGQGYSNQPQHF. Full variable domain (remainder filled in from reference TRBV5-6 and TRBJ1-5): DAGVTQSPTHLIKTRGQQVTLRCSPKSGHDTVSWYQQALGQGPQFIFQYYEEEERQRGNFPDRFSGHQFPNYSSELNVNALLLGDSALYLCASSVFFGQGYSNQPQHFGDGTRLSIL.

The V and J genes are TRBV7-9 and TRBJ1-2; D not certain. The germline V gene has CDR1 SEHNR and CDR2 FQNEAQ (reference sequence). V was cut by 5 bases and J by 6 bases, with 13 bases left in between. The CDR3 runs 13 residues. The CDR3 nucleotides read TGTGCCAGCAGCACTCGTCCCCGGGATGGCTACACCTTC. It specifies CASSTRPRDGYTF.

This sequence joins TRBV29-1 and TRBJ1-4, with unresolved D. The V gene lost 2 bases and the J gene lost 8 bases, with 15 bases spanning the gap. The CDR3 covers 14 residues. In germline, CDR1 is SQVTM, CDR2 ANQGSEA. This chain's CDR3 is CSVETGITAEKLFF. The CDR3, as DNA: TGCAGCGTTGAAACCGGGATTACGGCGGAAAAACTGTTTTTT.

V gene TRBV5-1 combines with J gene TRBJ2-7; no reliable D call. The V end lost 2 bases, the J end lost 2 bases, and 8 bases lay between the germline ends. The germline CDR1 and CDR2 sequences are SGHRS and YFSETQ. The CDR3 spans 13 residues. CDR3 amino acids: CASSFGQTYEQYF. CDR3 nucleotides: TGCGCCAGCAGCTTTGGGCAGACCTACGAGCAGTACTTC.

The genes are TRBV6-5 and TRBJ1-5; 7 bases agree with TRBD1. The CDR3 runs 14 residues. Germline V gives CDR1 MNHEY, CDR2 SVGAGI. J was trimmed by 5 bases and V by 4 bases; bases with no gene match: 5. The CDR3 nucleotides are TGTGCCAGCAGTTTACAGGGGCCCGATCAGCCCCAGCATTTT. Translating gives CASSLQGPDQPQHF.

This chain connects TRBV7-9 to TRBJ2-7; TRBD2 might be the D (7 bases). This CDR3 has 14 residues. V was pared by 1 base and J by 4 bases, with 11 bases between. Germline loops: CDR1 SEHNR, CDR2 FQNEAQ (reference sequence). CDR3 protein: CASSLGEGVYEQYF. DNA of the CDR3: TGTGCCAGCAGCTTAGGGGAGGGGGTATACGAGCAGTACTTC.

The chain employs TRBV5-1 and TRBJ2-7, with 7 positions matching TRBD1. Trimming cost V 0 bases and J 5 bases; bases outside gene matches: 8. The CDR3 totals 15 residues. Germline CDR1 reads SGHRS; CDR2 reads YFSETQ. The CDR3 sequence is CASSLASTGTNEQYF. The CDR3 DNA sequence: TGCGCCAGCAGCTTGGCCTCGACAGGGACGAACGAGCAGTACTTC.

The chain links TRBV7-9 to TRBJ2-3; TRBD2 matches at 8 bases. Germline CDR1 and CDR2: SEHNR and FQNEAQ (reference sequence). This CDR3 region has 14 residues. The V segment lost 3 bases and the J segment 4 bases; nucleotides outside the gene matches: 3. The CDR3 here is CASSLLAGADTQYF. For the CDR3, the DNA is TGTGCCAGCAGCTTGCTAGCGGGTGCAGATACGCAGTATTTT.

This clone has just one count. The chain is built from TRBV28 and TRBJ2-2; either TRBD1 or TRBD2 may fit D (6 bases each). The V and J ends lost 3 bases and 2 bases respectively, with 16 bases between them. In germline, CDR1 is MDHEN, CDR2 SYDVKM. The CDR3 has 17 residues. CDR3: CASSFGGRGRNTGELFF. The CDR3 DNA follows: TGTGCCAGCAGTTTTGGGGGCCGGGGGAGAAACACCGGGGAGCTGTTTTTT.

This rearrangement joins TRBV7-8 to TRBJ2-1; 8 positions agree with TRBD1. This CDR3 spans 16 amino acids. Germline V CDR1 and CDR2: SGHVS, FQNEAQ. With V trimmed by 2 bases and J by 2 bases, 5 bases remained unmatched. CDR3 nucleotides: TGTGCCAGCAGCTTAATGAGGGACAGGCCCTACAATGAGCAGTTCTTC. Encoded protein: CASSLMRDRPYNEQFF.

The gene calls are TRBV2 and TRBJ1-1; no clear D. CDR1 is SNHLY, CDR2 FYNNEI, per germline. Trimming took off 4 bases at V and 3 bases at J, with 3 bases between the two ends. This CDR3 is 11 amino acids long. The CDR3 protein is CASSVYTEAFF. CDR3 DNA sequence: TGTGCCAGCAGTGTGTACACTGAAGCTTTCTTT.

This clone was observed once. This chain links TRBV7-2 with TRBJ2-1; D gene unclear. CDR1 is SGHTA, CDR2 FQGNSA, per germline. Trimming cost V 1 base and J 7 bases, with 8 bases left between them. The CDR3 has 13 amino acids. The CDR3 region has the DNA TGTGCCAGCAGCTTAGAGGCCGCTAATGAGCAGTTCTTC. The encoded protein is CASSLEAANEQFF.

The J gene is TRBJ1-5, the V gene TRBV6-6, with a weak D call TRBD1 (5 bases). This CDR3 spans 15 amino acids. The germline V gene has CDR1 MNHNY and CDR2 SVGAGI (reference sequence). V was cut by 6 bases and J by 0 bases, with 12 bases left in between. CDR3 protein: CASRGDGNSNQPQHF. The CDR3 nucleotides read TGTGCCAGCAGGGGGGACGGGAATAGCAATCAGCCCCAGCATTTT.

The chain links TRBV18 to TRBJ2-7, with D perhaps TRBD2 (6 bases). This CDR3 has 15 residues. The germline V gene encodes CDR1 KGHSH and CDR2 LQKENI. V lost 0 bases, J lost 6 bases, and 15 bases lay in between. The CDR3 is CASSPPARGNGEQYF. CDR3 nucleotide sequence: TGTGCCAGCTCACCACCGGCGCGGGGCAATGGCGAGCAGTACTTC.

V and J are TRBV28 and TRBJ2-5; 7 positions agree with TRBD2. The ends lost 4 bases at V and 11 bases at J; junction bases unmatched: 4. Germline V gene lookup returns CDR1 MDHEN and CDR2 SYDVKM. This CDR3 has 11 amino acids. This chain's CDR3 is CASSSRTRQYF. The DNA for the CDR3 is TGTGCCAGCAGTTCCCGGACTAGGCAGTACTTC. Drawing the rest from reference TRBV28 and TRBJ2-5, the complete variable domain is DVKVTQSSRYLVKRTGEKVFLECVQDMDHENMFWYRQDPGLGLRLIYFSYDVKMKEKGDIPEGYSVSREKKERFSLILESASTNQTSMYLCASSSRTRQYFGPGTRLLVL.

The V gene is TRBV27, the J gene TRBJ1-2; D ambiguous. The CDR3 spans 20 residues. CDR1 MNHEY and CDR2 SMNVEV come from the germline V gene (reference sequence). The germline V and J ends were trimmed by 2 bases and 0 bases, with 25 bases remaining between them. The CDR3 bases are TGTGCCAGCAGTTTAATATACCCGCGGACCGCCAACCCTTCTAACTATGGCTACACCTTC. This codes for CASSLIYPRTANPSNYGYTF.

The chain couples TRBV19 to TRBJ1-5; the D gene is possibly TRBD1 (6 bases). CDR1 and CDR2 (germline): LNHDA, SQIVND (reference sequence). Deletions cut 6 bases from V and 3 bases from J, with 12 bases between. This CDR3 comprises 14 residues. Here the CDR3 reads CASSPGGPNQPQHF. CDR3 nucleotide sequence: TGTGCCAGTAGCCCCGGGGGGCCCAATCAGCCCCAGCATTTT.

The chain carries TRBV19 and TRBJ1-5; D not certain. This CDR3 contains 14 residues. Germline CDR1 is LNHDA and CDR2 is SQIVND (reference sequence). V shed 1 base and J shed 5 bases, with 9 bases lying between them. The CDR3 region has the DNA TGTGCCAGTAGTATAGGCCGTTTTGATCAGCCCCAGCATTTT. This translates into CASSIGRFDQPQHF.

The chain links TRBV4-3 to TRBJ1-2; D not certain. V was pared by 5 bases and J by 1 base, with 11 bases between. Per germline, CDR1 LGHNA and CDR2 YSLEER. CDR3 size: 14 residues. The CDR3 coding sequence is TGCGCCAGCAGCTTACCTGGGAGTAACTATGGCTACACCTTC. It translates to CASSLPGSNYGYTF.

This chain joins TRBV10-3 and TRBJ2-7, with 9 bases aligning to TRBD1. Germline assignment: CDR1 ENHRY and CDR2 SYGVKD. V gave up 6 bases and J gave up 2 bases; unmatched junction bases: 5. CDR3 size: 14 residues. Here the CDR3 reads CAISGTGKTYEQYF. The CDR3 DNA reads TGTGCCATCAGCGGGACAGGGAAGACCTACGAGCAGTACTTC.

The rearrangement links TRBV6-5 to TRBJ1-1, with 8 bases identical to TRBD1. CDR1 and CDR2 from the germline V gene are MNHEY and SVGAGI. The V segment lost 6 bases and the J segment 2 bases; nucleotides outside the gene matches: 5. The CDR3 contains 14 residues. For the CDR3, the DNA is TGTGCCAGCAGCAGGACAGGGACAAACACTGAAGCTTTCTTT. Protein sequence: CASSRTGTNTEAFF.

V gene TRBV6-6 combines with J gene TRBJ2-7; D ambiguous. The CDR3 extends over 13 amino acids. The germline V and J ends were trimmed by 0 bases and 6 bases, with 9 bases remaining between them. The germline V gene has CDR1 MNHNY and CDR2 SVGAGI (reference sequence). The CDR3 loop is CASSYSRSGEQYF. The DNA of the CDR3 is TGTGCCAGCAGTTACTCCAGGTCGGGCGAGCAGTACTTC.

The J gene is TRBJ1-2, the V gene TRBV14; a weak D match, TRBD1 (6 bases). The CDR3 spans 14 residues. Germline V lookup: CDR1 SGHDN, CDR2 FVKESK. Trimming shortened V by 1 base and J by 8 bases, and 14 bases separated the two germline ends. For the CDR3, the DNA is TGTGCCAGCAGCCAAGTCCTCGGGGGCTGGGGCTACACCTTC. Its translation is CASSQVLGGWGYTF.

The rearrangement uses TRBV10-3 and TRBJ1-2; 7 bases are a match to TRBD1. The germline V gene encodes CDR1 ENHRY and CDR2 SYGVKD. V lost 3 bases and J lost 4; bases outside the gene matches: 8. The CDR3 runs to 15 residues. As DNA, the CDR3 is TGTGCCATCAGTGAAGGGACAGCTGAATCCTATGGCTACACCTTC. Its translation: CAISEGTAESYGYTF.

This chain connects TRBV5-4 to TRBJ2-2; the D is unclear. With 1 base removed from V and 6 bases from J, the gap between germline ends came to 13 bases. The germline gives CDR1 SGHNT, CDR2 YYREEE (reference sequence). The CDR3 totals 15 residues. CDR3 region: CASSLSVSEPGELFF. The CDR3 DNA reads TGTGCCAGCAGCTTGTCAGTATCGGAGCCCGGGGAGCTGTTTTTT.

This sequence joins TRBV7-9 and TRBJ1-4; D gene uncertain. The CDR3 length is 13 residues. Per germline, CDR1 SEHNR and CDR2 FQNEAQ (reference sequence). V was cut by 3 bases and J by 8 bases, with 10 bases left in between. This CDR3 reads CASSLQFQEKLFF. The CDR3 DNA reads as TGTGCCAGCAGCTTGCAGTTTCAGGAAAAACTGTTTTTT.